This passage covers 27 T cell receptor beta chains from one sample sequenced in a study of early T cells in non-severe SARS-CoV-2 infection. TCRdb recomputed calls from the 5' RACE reads with MiXCR, one row per CDR3 protein. Of more than 65,000 distinct CDR3 sequences listed, roughly an eighth are singletons. The sample taken for sequencing was whole blood. Receptors were obtained from an adult who was a healthcare worker with PCR-confirmed SARS-CoV-2 infection or an uninfected control (not recorded which).

This clonotype came up many times. The chain joins TRBV5-5 to TRBJ2-7; TRBD1 aligns across 7 bases. Germline lookup yields CDR1 SGHKS and CDR2 YYEKEE (reference sequence). The CDR3 is made up of 15 amino acids. The V and J ends lost 4 bases and 9 bases, in that order; junction bases with no gene match: 16. The CDR3 coding sequence is TGTGCCAGCAGCCCGGAGACTGGGACAGAGGGACGGCAGTACTTC. This sequence encodes CASSPETGTEGRQYF.

Notes on this clonotype: Lacking the conserved final phenylalanine or tryptophan, this CDR3 likely reflects a read error. The J gene is TRBJ2-7, the V gene TRBV2, with a tentative D call TRBD2 (6 bases). CDR1 is SNHLY, CDR2 FYNNEI, per germline. Trimming took 2 bases from V and 1 from J, leaving 12 bases between them. The CDR3 contains 15 residues. The CDR3 region has the DNA TGTGCCAGCAGTGAAATCGCGGGGAAGTCCTACGAGCAGTACTCC. Translated: CASSEIAGKSYEQYS.

This clonotype was counted at least ten times. The chain is built from TRBV5-5 and TRBJ2-1; 12 nucleotides agree with TRBD2. Germline values: CDR1 SGHKS, CDR2 YYEKEE (reference sequence). Unmatched junction bases numbered 10, after V lost 3 bases and J lost 6 bases. The CDR3 has 17 amino acids. CDR3 protein: CASSSHILAGGGNEQFF. CDR3 sequence (DNA): TGTGCCAGCAGCTCACATATTCTAGCGGGAGGGGGCAATGAGCAGTTCTTC.

This clonotype was seen more than once but under ten times. The V and J genes are TRBV7-9 and TRBJ2-7; 7 bases fit TRBD1. Germline V lookup: CDR1 SEHNR, CDR2 FQNEAQ (reference sequence). The CDR3 totals 15 residues. After removal of 5 bases from V and 5 bases from J, the junction contained 12 bases not matched to a gene. The chain's CDR3 is CASSPRQGPPHEQYF. CDR3 nucleotide sequence: TGTGCCAGCAGCCCCAGACAGGGCCCTCCTCACGAGCAGTACTTC.

The chain couples TRBV7-2 to TRBJ1-5, with TRBD1 matching 7 bases. Trimming took 4 bases from V and 6 from J; bases not matched to a gene: 3. The CDR3 is made up of 13 amino acids. The V gene's germline CDR1 is SGHTA and CDR2 FQGNSA. The CDR3: CASSSDRAQPQHF. For the CDR3, the DNA is TGTGCCAGCAGCTCTGACAGGGCTCAGCCCCAGCATTTT.

This clonotype was counted ten times or more. This rearrangement joins TRBV4-2 to TRBJ2-3; D remains unclear. CDR3 size: 14 residues. The V gene's germline CDR1 is LGHNA and CDR2 YNFKEQ. Trimming took 1 base from V and 4 from J, leaving 9 bases between them. The CDR3 loop reads CASSQVLGSDTQYF. The CDR3 region has the DNA TGTGCCAGCAGCCAAGTACTCGGCTCAGATACGCAGTATTTT.

The CDR3 coding sequence is TGTGCCAGCAGCCTGATGTTGGACACTGAAGCTTTCTTT. This codes for CASSLMLDTEAFF. The chain carries TRBV7-2 and TRBJ1-1; D is ambiguous. The V gene's germline CDR1 is SGHTA and CDR2 FQGNSA. This CDR3 spans 13 amino acids. The ends were cut back, 5 bases at V and 3 bases at J, with 10 bases in the middle.

This clonotype has just one count. A read error is possible here, since a much larger clone lies one base away. V gene TRBV28 combines with J gene TRBJ2-7; D unresolved. The CDR3 loop spans 15 amino acids. The ends were cut back, 3 bases at V and 3 bases at J, with 15 bases in the middle. CDR1 is MDHEN, CDR2 SYDVKM, per germline. CDR3 sequence (DNA): TGTGCCAGCAGTTTTAGGCGGAAGGGCCGCTACGAGCAGTACTTC. This sequence encodes CASSFRRKGRYEQYF.

The V gene is TRBV7-2, the J gene TRBJ2-7; the match to TRBD2 covers 7 bases. Germline lookup yields CDR1 SGHTA and CDR2 FQGNSA. Losses at the gene ends were 3 bases for V and 2 bases for J; bases not matched to a gene: 10. The CDR3 extends over 16 amino acids. CDR3 DNA sequence: TGTGCCAGCAGCTTTAGTACTAGCGCGGATACCTACGAGCAGTACTTC. It is translated as CASSFSTSADTYEQYF.

This clonotype was seen ten or more times. The chain has TRBV28 and TRBJ1-1, with D possibly being TRBD1 (6 bases). Germline V gives CDR1 MDHEN, CDR2 SYDVKM. The CDR3 is 13 residues long. V was pared by 5 bases and J by 4 bases, with 11 bases between. CDR3 region: CASSAYRVTEAFF. The CDR3 bases are TGTGCCAGCAGTGCCTACAGGGTCACTGAAGCTTTCTTT.

Ten or more counts support this clonotype. The chain joins TRBV11-2 to TRBJ2-7; possibly TRBD2 for D (5 bases). This CDR3 is 15 amino acids long. CDR1 is SGHAT and CDR2 is FQNNGV in the germline V gene. Trimming removed 4 bases at V and 7 bases at J, with 20 bases between. The CDR3 region is CASSSSKGPPGEQYF. CDR3 nucleotide sequence: TGTGCCAGCAGCTCCTCCAAGGGCCCCCCGGGGGAGCAGTACTTC.

The chain links TRBV5-1 to TRBJ2-3; D unresolved. This CDR3 region has 13 residues. Trimming cost V 2 bases and J 2 bases, with 6 bases left between them. Germline V gene data show CDR1 as SGHRS and CDR2 as YFSETQ. DNA of the CDR3: TGCGCCAGCAGCTTAAGGAACACAGATACGCAGTATTTT. Protein sequence: CASSLRNTDTQYF.

This clonotype was found many times. J is TRBJ2-5 and V is TRBV5-1; D perhaps matches TRBD2 (5 bases). V was cut by 1 base and J by 4 bases, with 20 bases left in between. Germline lookup yields CDR1 SGHRS and CDR2 YFSETQ. The CDR3 extends over 17 amino acids. The CDR3 reads CASSLSIVANGGETQYF. DNA for the CDR3: TGCGCCAGCAGCTTGAGTATCGTCGCAAATGGAGGAGAGACCCAGTACTTC.

There are many counts of this clonotype. V and J are TRBV12-3 or TRBV12-4 and TRBJ2-1; 9 nucleotides line up with TRBD1. V dropped 0 bases and J dropped 7; count of bases not matched to a gene: 10. There are 17 residues in the CDR3. The CDR3 reads CASSLALGTGSRNEQFF. Here the CDR3 DNA reads TGTGCCAGCAGTTTAGCTTTAGGGACAGGGTCCCGGAATGAGCAGTTCTTC.

This clonotype was observed at least ten times. The chain carries TRBV6-2 or TRBV6-3 and TRBJ2-1; 7 positions agree with TRBD2. Trimming removed 8 bases from V and 10 bases from J; junction bases left unmatched: 8. The length of the CDR3 is 12 residues. CDR1 is MNHEY and CDR2 is SVGEGT in the germline V gene. CDR3: CASAGDLEEQFF. The CDR3, as DNA: TGTGCCAGCGCGGGGGACTTAGAGGAGCAGTTCTTC.

In its sample, this clonotype ranks as medium-sized. The CDR3 DNA reads TGTGCCACCGAGCAGGGAGCGCGGGACACCGGGGAGCTGTTTTTT. This translates into CATEQGARDTGELFF. The rearrangement links TRBV24-1 to TRBJ2-2; D may match TRBD1 or TRBD2 (5 bases each). V was clipped by 9 bases and J by 3 bases, with 16 bases between them. The CDR3 totals 15 residues. Per the germline V gene, CDR1 is KGHDR and CDR2 is SFDVKD.

A few counts support this clonotype. A read error may be the cause here, since a much bigger clone is one base away. J is TRBJ2-3 and V is TRBV12-3 or TRBV12-4, with D possibly being TRBD1 or TRBD2 (6 bases each). The CDR3 loop spans 14 amino acids. CDR3 loop: CAGSLVGGTDTQYF. In nucleotides, the CDR3 is TGTGCCGGCAGTTTAGTAGGGGGGACAGATACGCAGTATTTT.

This clonotype has ten or more counts. The chain joins TRBV20-1 to TRBJ1-1; no clear D gene. Germline V gene lookup returns CDR1 DFQATT and CDR2 SNEGSKA (reference sequence). This CDR3 region has 13 residues. V was clipped by 0 bases and J by 6 bases, with 11 bases between them. DNA of the CDR3: TGCAGTGCTAGAGATATTCGGCGATCTGAAGCTTTCTTT. Its protein is CSARDIRRSEAFF.

The sample holds many counts of this clonotype. The CDR3 DNA follows: TGTGCCAGCAGTCTATCTGGACAGGGGGGAAAACTGTTTTTT. This encodes CASSLSGQGGKLFF. This chain joins TRBV2 and TRBJ1-4; 10 bases fit TRBD1. The CDR3 has 14 residues. From germline, CDR1 is SNHLY and CDR2 FYNNEI. After removal of 5 bases from V and 10 bases from J, the junction contained 7 bases not matched to a gene.

The CDR3 DNA follows: TGTGCCAGCAGAGCCGGGACAGACTACAATGAGCAGTTCTTC. Encoded protein: CASRAGTDYNEQFF. The V and J genes are TRBV2 and TRBJ2-1; 7 bases match TRBD1. J lost 3 bases, V lost 6 bases, and 5 bases had no gene match. The CDR3 spans 14 residues. Germline V gene data show CDR1 as SNHLY and CDR2 as FYNNEI.

This clonotype was counted many times. Here the CDR3 DNA reads TGTGCCAGCAGCGTAGGGGGACTAGCGGGAGAGCAGTTCTTC. This codes for CASSVGGLAGEQFF. The chain joins TRBV9 to TRBJ2-1; 13 bases match TRBD2. Per the germline V gene, CDR1 is SGDLS and CDR2 is YYNGEE. The J segment lost 10 bases and the V segment lost 0 bases, leaving 1 base of the junction unmatched. The CDR3 contains 14 residues.

The table lists this clonotype with many counts. The chain links TRBV2 to TRBJ2-2, with 7 nucleotides matching TRBD1. Unmatched junction bases numbered 15, after V lost 6 bases and J lost 8 bases. In germline, CDR1 is SNHLY, CDR2 FYNNEI. This CDR3 is built from 16 residues. CDR3 protein: CASRSPGQSSVGELFF. The CDR3 DNA reads TGTGCCAGCAGGTCTCCGGGACAGTCCTCGGTGGGGGAGCTGTTTTTT.

This clonotype showed up many times. J is TRBJ2-7 and V is TRBV7-9; the D gene is possibly TRBD1 (5 bases). Germline values: CDR1 SEHNR, CDR2 FQNEAQ (reference sequence). V lost 2 bases and J 0 bases, leaving 11 bases between the germline ends. CDR3 length: 15 amino acids. The CDR3 DNA reads as TGTGCCAGCAGCTTATCACCGACAGTCTCCTACGAGCAGTACTTC. It yields the protein CASSLSPTVSYEQYF.

At least ten counts were recorded for this clonotype. The rearrangement uses TRBV28 and TRBJ2-4, with D perhaps TRBD1 (5 bases). The V end was cut by 7 bases, the J end by 0 bases, with 13 bases between. The CDR3 extends over 15 amino acids. Germline CDR1 is MDHEN and CDR2 is SYDVKM. The CDR3: CASTQGGVAKNIQYF. The CDR3 DNA reads as TGTGCCAGCACCCAGGGCGGAGTAGCCAAAAACATTCAGTACTTC.

This clonotype was recorded at least ten times. This chain links TRBV30 with TRBJ1-1; D remains unclear. This CDR3 is built from 13 residues. Germline lookup yields CDR1 GTSNPN and CDR2 SVGIG (reference sequence). V lost 4 bases, J lost 1 base, and 10 bases lay in between. The CDR3 DNA reads TGTGCCTGGAACCTGAAGGGGAACACTGAAGCTTTCTTT. Its translation is CAWNLKGNTEAFF.

This clonotype was found many times. The V gene is TRBV7-2, the J gene TRBJ2-1, with D perhaps being TRBD1 or TRBD2 (6 bases each). CDR3 length: 16 residues. V shed 5 bases and J shed 9 bases, with 23 bases lying between them. The V gene's germline CDR1 is SGHTA and CDR2 FQGNSA. CDR3 loop: CASSPLVHVGGGEQFF. The DNA of the CDR3 is TGTGCCAGCAGCCCCCTCGTCCACGTGGGGGGCGGTGAGCAGTTCTTC. The variable domain in full, completed from reference TRBV7-2 and TRBJ2-1, reads GAGVSQSPSNKVTEKGKDVELRCDPISGHTALYWYRQSLGQGLEFLIYFQGNSAPDKSGLPSDRFSAERTGGSVSTLTIQRTQQEDSAVYLCASSPLVHVGGGEQFFGPGTRLTVL.

The chain uses TRBV29-1 and TRBJ2-1; 7 bases agree with TRBD1. This CDR3 spans 14 amino acids. With 7 bases clipped from V and 1 base from J, the junction kept 7 bases outside the gene matches. Per germline, CDR1 SQVTM and CDR2 ANQGSEA. The chain's CDR3 is CSGGDRASYNEQFF. The CDR3, as DNA: TGCAGCGGGGGAGACAGGGCTTCCTACAATGAGCAGTTCTTC.